Described below is a single T cell receptor beta chain sequence and its context. The sample originates from a study of shared clonotypes between healthy human individuals. Deletions cut 7 bases from V and 2 bases from J, with 15 bases between. The CDR3 length is 14 residues. Germline CDR1 and CDR2: SNHLY and FYNNEI. This was a deep-level run. Genomic DNA from each subset was divided evenly over several immunoSEQ plates. TCRdb's table, derived via immunoSEQ multiplex PCR, lists solely in-frame clones and lacks some. The table includes about 450,000 clones, 79% detected once. Unsorted samples used some 89 million PBMCs for genomic DNA.

This clonotype was obtained from a woman between 40 and 50 years old in good health. Some clones in this sample may be carry-over from other donors' samples. The chain links TRBV2 to TRBJ2-7; perhaps D is TRBD1 or TRBD2 (5 bases each). The sample taken for sequencing was PBMCs. The CDR3, as DNA: TGTGCCAGCACCCAAAGGGACGGAGCCTACGAGCAGTACTTC. Protein product: CASTQRDGAYEQYF.